The 4 T cell receptor beta chains reported below all come from one sample, sequenced in a study of cytomegalovirus exposure and HLA in healthy donors. PCR was performed using 60 Vbeta and 13 Jbeta primers. The method was immunoSEQ multiplex PCR; TCRdb's version includes in-frame clones alone and lacks a portion of them. The table lists about 210,000 clones, 82% of them singletons. Sequencing used PBMCs. Every receptor here comes from a man aged 35 to 55 in good health and CMV-seropositive.

The chain employs TRBV6-5 and TRBJ1-2; 7 bases match TRBD1. Germline V CDR1 and CDR2: MNHEY, SVGAGI. J gave up 2 bases and V 4 bases, and 10 bases lay outside the gene matches. The CDR3 is 16 residues long. CDR3 sequence reads: CASSSDRSRANYGYTF. The DNA of the CDR3 is TGTGCCAGCAGTTCGGACAGGAGTAGGGCCAACTATGGCTACACCTTC.

The J gene is TRBJ2-1, the V gene TRBV29-1; 7 bases are shared with TRBD1. The CDR3 has 12 amino acids. The V gene's germline CDR1 is SQVTM and CDR2 ANQGSEA. The junction had 1 base not matched to a gene; V was cut back by 2 bases and J by 6 bases. CDR3 sequence: CSVERDSNEQFF. In DNA form, the CDR3 reads TGCAGCGTTGAAAGGGACAGCAATGAGCAGTTCTTC.

The CDR3 bases are TGTGCCTGGAGTCTCCCTGGAGGGCCCCAGCATTTT. Residues: CAWSLPGGPQHF. The chain uses TRBV30 and TRBJ1-5; no clear D gene. The germline V and J ends were trimmed by 2 bases and 9 bases, with 11 bases remaining between them. CDR1 and CDR2 from the germline V gene are GTSNPN and SVGIG (reference sequence). The CDR3 sequence is 12 residues long.

The gene calls are TRBV10-3 and TRBJ1-1, with TRBD1 as a possible D gene (5 bases). CDR1 and CDR2 (germline): ENHRY, SYGVKD. The ends were cut back, 2 bases at V and 4 bases at J, with 8 bases in the middle. This CDR3 is 13 amino acids long. The CDR3 nucleotides are TGTGCCATCAGTGAGCAGGGAGGCACTGAAGCTTTCTTT. Its protein is CAISEQGGTEAFF.